This T cell receptor (beta chain) was sequenced for a study of siplizumab effects on memory and regulatory T cells. Study-wide points: Both greater diversity than memory cells and a major contribution to the alloresponse seemed to characterize naive T cells. Siplizumab significantly brought down the alloreactive sequences that trace back to unstimulated CD4+ memory cells. With siplizumab, mappable alloreactive CD4+ clones averaged roughly 69% Treg-derived, versus less than 30% in controls.

V shed 0 bases and J shed 0 bases, with 6 bases lying between them. The germline CDR1 and CDR2 sequences are MNHEY and SVGAGI. The CDR3 is 15 residues long. Only in-frame clones appear in the TCRdb table, and some are missing; sequencing was by immunoSEQ multiplex PCR. The profile shows 100,000 or so clones, 90% to 95% of them singletons. This clone has just one count. As yet, its antigen is unknown. The sample taken for sequencing was Tregs sorted from blood. This chain connects TRBV6-5 to TRBJ1-3; no clear D. This TCR came from a human donor in good health. The CDR3 is CASSYSGFSGNTIYF. In DNA form, the CDR3 reads TGTGCCAGCAGTTACTCTGGGTTCTCTGGAAACACCATATATTTT.